Presented here are 2 T cell receptor beta chains from one specimen sequenced in a study of T cells in Graves' hyperthyroidism and ophthalmopathy. RNA transcripts yielded amplified TCR beta CDR3 regions. Using the HTBI primer set, a first-round RT-PCR was run on the TCR CDR3. TCRdb redid the calling of the multiplex PCR reads with MiXCR, one entry per CDR3 protein. Of some 460,000 distinct CDR3 sequences listed, around a sixth are singletons. Sequencing input: blood. All receptors derive from a woman between 18 and 29 years old with Graves' hyperthyroidism.

The V gene is TRBV4-1, the J gene TRBJ1-4, with D uncertain. CDR1 is MGHRA, CDR2 YSYEKL, per germline. CDR3 size: 16 residues. Trimming stripped 0 bases from V and 5 bases from J, with 13 bases between. CDR3: CASSQEGAKRNEKLFF. CDR3 sequence (DNA): TGCGCCAGCAGCCAAGAAGGAGCGAAGCGAAATGAAAAACTGTTTTTT.

The J gene is TRBJ2-5, the V gene TRBV20-1; D ambiguous. This CDR3 comprises 12 residues. The germline V and J ends were trimmed by 6 bases and 0 bases, with 8 bases remaining between them. Germline V CDR1 and CDR2: DFQATT, SNEGSKA (reference sequence). Here the CDR3 DNA reads TGCAGTGCAGACTTAAACCAAGAGACCCAGTACTTC. It encodes CSADLNQETQYF.